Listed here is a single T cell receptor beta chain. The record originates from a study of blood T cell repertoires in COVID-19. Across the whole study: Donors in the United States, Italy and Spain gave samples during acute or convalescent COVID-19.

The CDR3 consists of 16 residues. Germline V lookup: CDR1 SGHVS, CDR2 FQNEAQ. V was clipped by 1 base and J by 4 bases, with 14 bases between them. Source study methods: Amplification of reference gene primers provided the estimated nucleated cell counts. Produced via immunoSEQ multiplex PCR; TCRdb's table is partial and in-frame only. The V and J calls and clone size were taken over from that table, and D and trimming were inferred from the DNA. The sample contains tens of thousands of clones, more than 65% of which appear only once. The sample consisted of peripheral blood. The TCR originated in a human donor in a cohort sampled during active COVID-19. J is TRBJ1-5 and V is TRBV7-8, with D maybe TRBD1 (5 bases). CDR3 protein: CASSLERSGRNQPQHF. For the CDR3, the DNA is TGTGCCAGCAGCTTAGAACGGTCAGGGCGGAATCAGCCCCAGCATTTT.